This TCR beta chain was sequenced in a study of cytomegalovirus exposure and HLA in healthy donors. Study-wide findings and caveats: TCR beta V- and J-gene trimming, according to a later analysis, was linked to a missense DCLRE1C variant.

This CDR3 region has 14 residues. Trimming took 0 bases from V and 4 from J; bases not matched to a gene: 3. Germline values: CDR1 SGHNT, CDR2 YYREEE (reference sequence). On this clone: Its antigen is still unknown.

These donors, healthy bone marrow donors, were studied. The PCR employed 60 Vbeta primers together with 13 Jbeta primers. Here immunoSEQ multiplex PCR was the method, and the copy in TCRdb shows in-frame clones only, minus some. Here the sample spans roughly 110,000 clones, 75% being singletons. The gene calls are TRBV5-4 and TRBJ1-1, with 7 bases aligning to TRBD1. The clonotype originates from a male donor in good health and CMV-seropositive. Sequencing input: PBMCs. CDR3: CASSLGQGGTEAFF. CDR3 sequence (DNA): TGTGCCAGCAGCTTGGGGCAGGGGGGCACTGAAGCTTTCTTT.